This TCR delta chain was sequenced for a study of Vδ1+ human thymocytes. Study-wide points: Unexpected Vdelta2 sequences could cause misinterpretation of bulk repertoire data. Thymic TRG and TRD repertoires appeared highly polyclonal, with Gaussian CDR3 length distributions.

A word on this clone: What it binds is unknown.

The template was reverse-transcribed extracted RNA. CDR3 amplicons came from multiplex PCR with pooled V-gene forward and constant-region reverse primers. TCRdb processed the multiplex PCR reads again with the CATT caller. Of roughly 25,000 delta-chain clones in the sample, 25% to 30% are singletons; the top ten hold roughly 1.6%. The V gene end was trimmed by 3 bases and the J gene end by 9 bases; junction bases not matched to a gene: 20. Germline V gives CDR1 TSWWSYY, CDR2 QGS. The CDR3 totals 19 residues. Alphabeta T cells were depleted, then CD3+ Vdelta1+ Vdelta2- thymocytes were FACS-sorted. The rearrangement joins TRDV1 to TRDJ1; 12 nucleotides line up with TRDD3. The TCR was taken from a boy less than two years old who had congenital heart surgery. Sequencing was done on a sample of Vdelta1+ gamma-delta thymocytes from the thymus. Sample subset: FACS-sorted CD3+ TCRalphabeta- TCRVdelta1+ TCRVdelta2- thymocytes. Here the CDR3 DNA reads TGTGCTCTTGGGGACGAGGAAGCCTGGGGGATACGCTTCTGGGGGGAACTCATCTTT. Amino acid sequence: CALGDEEAWGIRFWGELIF.